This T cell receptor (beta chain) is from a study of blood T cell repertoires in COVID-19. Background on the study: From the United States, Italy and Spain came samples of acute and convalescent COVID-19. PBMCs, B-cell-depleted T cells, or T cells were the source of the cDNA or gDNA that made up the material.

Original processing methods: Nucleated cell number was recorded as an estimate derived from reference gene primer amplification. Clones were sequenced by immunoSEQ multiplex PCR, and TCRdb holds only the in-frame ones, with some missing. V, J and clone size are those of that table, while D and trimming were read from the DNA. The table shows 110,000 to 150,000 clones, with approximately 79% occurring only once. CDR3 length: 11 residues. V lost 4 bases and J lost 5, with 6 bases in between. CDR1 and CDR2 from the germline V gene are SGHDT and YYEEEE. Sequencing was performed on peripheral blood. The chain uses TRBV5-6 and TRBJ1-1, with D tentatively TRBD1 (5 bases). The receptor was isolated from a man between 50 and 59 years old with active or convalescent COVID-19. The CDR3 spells CASSQGTEAFF. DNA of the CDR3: TGTGCCAGCAGCCAGGGTACTGAAGCTTTCTTT.